The 23 T cell receptor beta chains given below trace back to one sample, sequenced in a study of shared clonotypes between healthy human individuals. The protocol was immunoSEQ multiplex PCR, while the TCRdb copy is restricted to in-frame clones and leaves out a portion. The table includes over a million clones, approximately 70% detected once. The sample comprised memory CD4+ T cells sorted from blood. The subset was: CD45RA-negative fraction. The receptors were sampled from a man younger than 35 in good health.

This sequence joins TRBV4-1 and TRBJ2-5; D may be TRBD1 (6 bases). This CDR3 region has 15 residues. Germline-derived CDR1 and CDR2 are MGHRA and YSYEKL. The germline V and J ends were trimmed by 2 bases and 4 bases, with 14 bases remaining between them. The CDR3 DNA is TGCGCCAGCAGCCAATTACAGGGAGTAGGAGAGACCCAGTACTTC. Translation: CASSQLQGVGETQYF.

The chain is built from TRBV11-2 and TRBJ2-1; 11 positions agree with TRBD2. V trimming: 5 bases; J trimming: 6 bases; junction bases outside the gene matches: 12. Germline V CDR1 and CDR2: SGHAT, FQNNGV. The CDR3 is made up of 17 amino acids. CDR3 nucleotide sequence: TGTGCCAGCAGCCTCTCTCCTACTAGCGGGGGACCCAATGAGCAGTTCTTC. Encoded protein: CASSLSPTSGGPNEQFF.

This clone was seen a few times. This rearrangement joins TRBV28 to TRBJ1-1, with D uncertain. The V end lost 3 bases, the J end lost 1 base, and 6 bases lay between the germline ends. Germline V CDR1 and CDR2: MDHEN, SYDVKM. The length of the CDR3 is 13 residues. Here the CDR3 reads CASSFSWNTEAFF. CDR3 nucleotide sequence: TGTGCCAGCAGTTTTTCGTGGAACACTGAAGCTTTCTTT.

This clone was detected only once. This chain uses TRBV19 with TRBJ1-4; weak D call: TRBD1 (6 bases). Trimming left V 2 bases short and J 8 bases short, with 9 bases between. The CDR3 loop spans 13 amino acids. Germline V gene data show CDR1 as LNHDA and CDR2 as SQIVND (reference sequence). CDR3 sequence reads: CASSIHGGEKLFF. The CDR3, as DNA: TGTGCCAGTAGTATACATGGGGGCGAAAAACTGTTTTTT.

This clone was seen a few times. The V gene is TRBV6-6, the J gene TRBJ1-6; tentative D call: TRBD1 (5 bases). The CDR3 has 13 amino acids. Germline CDR1 is MNHNY and CDR2 is SVGAGI (reference sequence). The V end lost 9 bases, the J end lost 7 bases, and 13 bases lay between the germline ends. The DNA of the CDR3 is TGTGCCAGTAAGGGACTGGGGAATTCACCCCTCCACTTT. This encodes CASKGLGNSPLHF.

The rearrangement joins TRBV6-5 to TRBJ1-1; 9 bases are a match to TRBD1. After removal of 7 bases from V and 6 bases from J, the junction contained 9 bases not matched to a gene. This CDR3 is built from 14 residues. The germline V gene encodes CDR1 MNHEY and CDR2 SVGAGI. Here the CDR3 DNA reads TGTGCCAGCACCAAGACAGGGGGGTACGCTGAAGCTTTCTTT. Its translation: CASTKTGGYAEAFF.

This rearrangement joins TRBV5-4 to TRBJ2-3, with a tentative D call TRBD2 (5 bases). Germline values: CDR1 SGHNT, CDR2 YYREEE (reference sequence). CDR3 length equals 15 residues. V dropped 7 bases and J dropped 6 bases, with 21 bases sitting between them. CDR3 sequence (DNA): TGTGCCAGCGGTGGAGAGGGCCTCGTTGGGGATACGCAGTATTTT. This codes for CASGGEGLVGDTQYF.

This clone was observed a few times. The V gene is TRBV30, the J gene TRBJ2-3, with D possibly matching TRBD2 (6 bases). Trimming took off 4 bases at V and 5 bases at J, with 13 bases between the two ends. CDR3 size: 13 residues. CDR1 and CDR2 from the germline V gene are GTSNPN and SVGIG (reference sequence). The CDR3 nucleotides read TGTGCCTGGAATCGGTTAGCGGAAGATACGCAGTATTTT. Amino acid sequence: CAWNRLAEDTQYF.

The rearrangement links TRBV30 to TRBJ2-7, with TRBD2 matching over 11 bases. The CDR3 runs 13 residues. The V segment lost 0 bases and the J segment 7 bases; nucleotides outside the gene matches: 2. Germline-derived CDR1 and CDR2 are GTSNPN and SVGIG (reference sequence). CDR3: CAWSVRLAGEQYF. For the CDR3, the DNA is TGTGCCTGGAGTGTACGACTAGCGGGGGAGCAGTACTTC.

The chain links TRBV30 to TRBJ1-2, with D possibly being TRBD1 (6 bases). CDR3 size: 12 residues. Germline V gives CDR1 GTSNPN, CDR2 SVGIG (reference sequence). Trimming pared 5 bases from V and 4 bases from J, leaving 11 bases between. CDR3 DNA: TGTGCCTGGTCACAGGGACCCTATGGCTACACCTTC. Its protein product is CAWSQGPYGYTF.

The chain joins TRBV19 to TRBJ2-2; 8 positions agree with TRBD1. The CDR3 sequence is 16 residues long. Per germline, CDR1 LNHDA and CDR2 SQIVND (reference sequence). V was pared by 6 bases and J by 3 bases, with 9 bases of the junction left unmatched. The CDR3 is CASRALVTGDTGELFF. CDR3 DNA sequence: TGTGCCAGTAGGGCCCTTGTGACAGGGGACACCGGGGAGCTGTTTTTT.

V gene TRBV27 combines with J gene TRBJ1-1; D may be TRBD1 (6 bases). V was cut by 5 bases and J by 5 bases, with 12 bases left in between. From germline, CDR1 is MNHEY and CDR2 SMNVEV (reference sequence). The CDR3 totals 13 residues. The CDR3 spells CASSPNRVTEAFF. The CDR3 DNA reads TGTGCCAGCAGTCCAAACAGGGTTACTGAAGCTTTCTTT.

The chain joins TRBV5-6 to TRBJ2-2; a weak D match, TRBD1 (5 bases). The V end lost 3 bases, the J end lost 2 bases, and 14 bases lay between the germline ends. The CDR3 covers 16 residues. The germline V gene has CDR1 SGHDT and CDR2 YYEEEE. The CDR3: CASSSPVGANTGELFF. CDR3 nucleotides: TGTGCCAGCAGCTCCCCGGTAGGGGCCAACACCGGGGAGCTGTTTTTT.

Of note for this clone: The same CDR3 can be traced to other DNA sequences in this sample. The chain recombines TRBV19 with TRBJ1-6; TRBD1 matches at 10 bases. The J segment lost 1 base and the V segment lost 9 bases, leaving 3 bases of the junction unmatched. The germline V gene encodes CDR1 LNHDA and CDR2 SQIVND (reference sequence). The CDR3 is made up of 15 amino acids. The CDR3: CASRDRGSYNSPLHF. The CDR3 coding sequence is TGTGCCAGCCGGGACAGGGGTTCCTATAATTCACCCCTCCACTTT.

For the CDR3, the DNA is TGTGCCATCACGCGGACTAGCGGGGGGGCATCAGATACGCAGTATTTT. The encoded protein is CAITRTSGGASDTQYF. The gene calls are TRBV10-3 and TRBJ2-3, with 15 nucleotides matching TRBD2. With 7 bases clipped from V and 4 bases from J, the junction kept 6 bases outside the gene matches. Looked up from germline, CDR1 is ENHRY and CDR2 is SYGVKD. This CDR3 is built from 16 residues.

In this sample, this clone turned up a few times. The chain employs TRBV5-4 and TRBJ2-1; 9 bases agree with TRBD2. Per germline, CDR1 SGHNT and CDR2 YYREEE (reference sequence). The CDR3 covers 16 residues. The V and J ends lost 2 bases and 9 bases, in that order; junction bases with no gene match: 12. This chain's CDR3 is CASSFRGSGRSAEQFF. The CDR3 nucleotides read TGTGCCAGCAGCTTCCGAGGTAGCGGGAGATCAGCTGAGCAGTTCTTC.

The chain recombines TRBV19 with TRBJ1-4, with D tentatively TRBD1 (5 bases). Trimming took off 5 bases at V and 0 bases at J, with 10 bases between the two ends. The CDR3 runs to 15 residues. The V gene's germline CDR1 is LNHDA and CDR2 SQIVND (reference sequence). As DNA, the CDR3 is TGTGCCAGTAGTTCAGGGATGGCAACTAATGAAAAACTGTTTTTT. It is translated as CASSSGMATNEKLFF.

This clone has more than one count but fewer than ten. Other DNA sequences in this specimen translate into the identical CDR3. The J gene is TRBJ2-7, the V gene TRBV7-9; D not resolved. The germline V gene has CDR1 SEHNR and CDR2 FQNEAQ (reference sequence). V was trimmed by 5 bases and J by 4 bases, leaving 12 bases between them. The CDR3 has 13 amino acids. The CDR3 DNA reads as TGTGCCAGCAGCCCTACGGCGGCTTACGAGCAGTACTTC. Its protein is CASSPTAAYEQYF.

DNA for the CDR3: TGCGCCAGCAGCCCTGCCAGGACGGCGGGAAATGAAAAACTGTTTTTT. It yields the protein CASSPARTAGNEKLFF. J is TRBJ1-4 and V is TRBV4-1, with D hard to call. V lost 4 bases and J 5 bases, leaving 17 bases between the germline ends. The CDR3 contains 16 residues. Germline V CDR1 and CDR2: MGHRA, YSYEKL.

On this clone itself: In the same sample, other DNA sequences code for this CDR3. The chain employs TRBV6-1 and TRBJ1-2; no definite D call. CDR3 length equals 12 residues. V was cut by 2 bases and J by 4 bases, with 5 bases left in between. The germline gives CDR1 MNHNS, CDR2 SASEGT. The CDR3 DNA reads TGTGCCAGCAGTGAACCAGGCTATGGCTACACCTTC. As protein: CASSEPGYGYTF.

The V gene is TRBV5-5, the J gene TRBJ1-5; perhaps TRBD1 as D (5 bases). From germline, CDR1 is SGHKS and CDR2 YYEKEE (reference sequence). The CDR3 extends over 15 amino acids. V lost 2 bases to trimming and J lost 0 bases, with 9 bases between them. CDR3 sequence reads: CASSFRGDSNQPQHF. The CDR3 DNA reads TGTGCCAGCAGCTTCCGGGGGGATAGCAATCAGCCCCAGCATTTT.

Details on this clone: A much larger clone differs from this one at a single base, so this may be a read error. The gene calls are TRBV7-3 and TRBJ2-1; weak D call: TRBD1 (6 bases). The germline CDR1 and CDR2 sequences are SGHTA and FQGTGA. V was trimmed by 5 bases and J by 3 bases, leaving 8 bases between them. The CDR3 runs to 13 residues. The CDR3 spells CASSQDSYNEQFF. CDR3 DNA sequence: TGTGCCAGCAGCCAGGACAGCTACAATGAGCAGTTCTTC. The variable domain in full, completed from reference TRBV7-3 and TRBJ2-1, reads GAGVSQTPSNKVTEKGKYVELRCDPISGHTALYWYRQSLGQGPEFLIYFQGTGAADDSGLPNDRFFAVRPEGSVSTLKIQRTERGDSAVYLCASSQDSYNEQFFGPGTRLTVL.

The chain links TRBV6-1 to TRBJ2-3, with D unresolved. The V and J ends lost 6 bases and 6 bases respectively, with 13 bases between them. The CDR3 runs to 13 residues. From germline, CDR1 is MNHNS and CDR2 SASEGT. CDR3 sequence (DNA): TGTGCCAGCAGCCAACCGAATCTCGATACGCAGTATTTT. Protein product: CASSQPNLDTQYF.